This T cell receptor (beta chain) appears in the sequencing data of a study of blood T cell repertoires in COVID-19. Study summary: T cells, B-cell-depleted T cells, or PBMCs supplied cDNA or gDNA.

Original processing notes: Using reference gene primer amplification, nucleated cell counts were estimated. Profiled with immunoSEQ multiplex PCR; TCRdb holds only in-frame clones, not every one. D and trimming were read from the DNA, whereas the V and J calls and clone size are those reported in that table. Of 120,000 or so clones in the sample, 85% were seen once. This CDR3 has 17 amino acids. CDR1 LGHNA and CDR2 YNFKEQ come from the germline V gene. V gave up 5 bases and J gave up 5 bases; unmatched junction bases: 14. Material for sequencing was peripheral blood. The rearrangement joins TRBV4-2 to TRBJ2-5; TRBD2 matches 10 bases. The receptor comes from a man older than 75 with active or convalescent COVID-19. CDR3 sequence: CASSSPSSSGSEETQYF. The CDR3 DNA reads as TGTGCCAGCAGCTCGCCATCCTCTAGCGGGAGCGAGGAGACCCAGTACTTC.